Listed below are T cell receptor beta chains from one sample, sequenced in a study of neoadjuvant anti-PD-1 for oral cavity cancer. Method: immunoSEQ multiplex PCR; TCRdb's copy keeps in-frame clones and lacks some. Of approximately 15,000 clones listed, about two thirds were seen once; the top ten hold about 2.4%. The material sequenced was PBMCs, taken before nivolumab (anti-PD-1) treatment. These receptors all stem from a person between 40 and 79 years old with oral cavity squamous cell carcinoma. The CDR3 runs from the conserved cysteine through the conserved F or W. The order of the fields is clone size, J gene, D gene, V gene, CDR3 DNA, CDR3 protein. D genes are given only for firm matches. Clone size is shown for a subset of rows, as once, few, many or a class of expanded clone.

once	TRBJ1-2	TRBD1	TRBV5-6	TGTGCCAGCAGCCCCGGACAGGGGGCAGGTGGCTACACCTTC	CASSPGQGAGGYTF
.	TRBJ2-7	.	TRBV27	TGTGCCAGCAGTCCCACGCAGGGGGGAGCCTCCTACGAGCAGTACTTC	CASSPTQGGASYEQYF
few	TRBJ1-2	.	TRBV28	TGTGCCACCCTTCTTGACTATGGCTACACCTTC	CATLLDYGYTF
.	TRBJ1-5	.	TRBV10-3	TGTGCCATCAGTGAGGCTAGCAATCAGCCCCAGCATTTT	CAISEASNQPQHF
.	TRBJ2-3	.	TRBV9	TGTGCCAGCAGCGAGGGGGATACGCAGTATTTT	CASSEGDTQYF
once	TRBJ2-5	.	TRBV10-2	TGCGCCAGCAGATCAGGAGGGACAGAGACCCAGTACTTC	CASRSGGTETQYF
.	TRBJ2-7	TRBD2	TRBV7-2	TGTGCCAGCAGCTACGGGACTAGCGGGTACTACGAGCAGTACTTC	CASSYGTSGYYEQYF
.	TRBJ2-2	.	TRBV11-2	TGTGCCAGCAGCTTAGTTGGACAACGGCTGAACACCGGGGAGCTGTTTTTT	CASSLVGQRLNTGELFF
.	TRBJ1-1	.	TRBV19	TGTGCCAGTAGTATGTTGGGCAGTACTGAAGCTTTCTTT	CASSMLGSTEAFF
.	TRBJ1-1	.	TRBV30	TGTGCCTGGATTGCGACTGAAGCTTTCTTT	CAWIATEAFF
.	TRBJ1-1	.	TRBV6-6	TGTGCCAGCAGTCCGGGGGGATCGGACACTGAAGCTTTCTTT	CASSPGGSDTEAFF
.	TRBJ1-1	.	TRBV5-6	TGTGCCAGCACCCGGAACACTGAAGCTTTCTTT	CASTRNTEAFF
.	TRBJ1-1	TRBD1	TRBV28	TGTGCCAGCAGTGGACAGGGAAGAGCAGCTTTCTTT	CASSGQGRAAFF
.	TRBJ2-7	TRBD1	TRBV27	TGTGCCAGCAGTTTAGGTGGGACAGGATTCAACGAGCAGTACTTC	CASSLGGTGFNEQYF
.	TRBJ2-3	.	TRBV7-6	TGTGCCAGCAAGCTAGGACGGGGTGATACGCAGTATTTT	CASKLGRGDTQYF
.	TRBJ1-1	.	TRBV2	TGTGCCAGCAGTTCCCGGGAAGGGAAGCCTCGGGCTTTCTTT	CASSSREGKPRAFF
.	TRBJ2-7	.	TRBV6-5	TGTGCCAGCAGTTATGCCTACGAGCAGTACTTC	CASSYAYEQYF
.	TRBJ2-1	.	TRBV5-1	TGCGCCAGCAGCCCCCCGTACAAGGGCGATGAGCAGTTCTTC	CASSPPYKGDEQFF
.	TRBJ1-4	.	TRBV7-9	TGTGCCAGCAGCTCTACAGGGACAACTAATGAAAAACTGTTTTTT	CASSSTGTTNEKLFF
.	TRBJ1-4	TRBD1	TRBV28	TGTGCCAGCAGCCCAGGACAGGTTCGGGAAAAACTGTTTTTT	CASSPGQVREKLFF
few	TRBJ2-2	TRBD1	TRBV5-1	TGCGCCAGCAGCTTGGTCGCAGGGGGCACCGGGGAGCTGTTTTTT	CASSLVAGGTGELFF
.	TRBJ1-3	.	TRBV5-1	TGCGCCAGCAGCTACCCCCCCGGGTTCGCTAGCACCATATATTTT	CASSYPPGFASTIYF
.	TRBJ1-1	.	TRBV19	TGTGCCAGTAGTATCGGCCGGACACCTGGATGGACTGAAGCTTTCTTT	CASSIGRTPGWTEAFF
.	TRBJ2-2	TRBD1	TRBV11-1	TGTGCCAGCAGCTCGTTAACAGGGGGCCTCCCCGGGGAGCTGTTTTTT	CASSSLTGGLPGELFF
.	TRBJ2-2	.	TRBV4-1	TGCGCCAGCAGCCCGCCGGGTCTCAACACCGGGGAGCTGTTTTTT	CASSPPGLNTGELFF
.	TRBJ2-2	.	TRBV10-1	TGCGCCAGCTCCGAGGCTAGGACCGGGGAGCTGTTTTTT	CASSEARTGELFF
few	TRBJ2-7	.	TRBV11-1	TGTGCCAGCAGCGCCCTAGGGTACGAGCAGTACTTC	CASSALGYEQYF
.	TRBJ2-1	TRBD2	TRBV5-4	TGTGCCAGCAGCTATTTAGCGGGCCGCTCCTACAATGAGCAGTTCTTC	CASSYLAGRSYNEQFF
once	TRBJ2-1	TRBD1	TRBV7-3	TGTGCCAGCAGCCAAGGGACAGATCGCTATGAGCAGTTCTTC	CASSQGTDRYEQFF
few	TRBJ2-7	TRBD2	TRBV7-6	TGTGCCAGCAGCCGCGAACTAGCGGGAGCCCACGAGCAGTACTTC	CASSRELAGAHEQYF
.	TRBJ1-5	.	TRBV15	TGTGCCACCAGCACCACGGATAGCAATCAGCCCCAGCATTTT	CATSTTDSNQPQHF
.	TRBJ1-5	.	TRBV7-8	TGTGCCAGCAGCCTGAATGGGCAGGGTCACAGCAATCAGCCCCAGCATTTT	CASSLNGQGHSNQPQHF
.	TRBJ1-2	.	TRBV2	TGTGCCAGCAGGACTCTACCGGGGGCGCGGAGTAGTGGCTACACCTTC	CASRTLPGARSSGYTF
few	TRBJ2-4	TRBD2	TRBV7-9	TGTGCCAGCAGCTTAGCGCGGGAGTATGACATTCAGTACTTC	CASSLAREYDIQYF
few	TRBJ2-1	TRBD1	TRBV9	TGTGCCAGCAGCGAACAGGGGGCTAACTACGATGAGCAGTTCTTC	CASSEQGANYDEQFF
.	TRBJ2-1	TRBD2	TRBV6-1	TGTGCCAGCAGTGAGTTCCCTGCCGGGACTAGTTACAATGAGCAGTTCTTC	CASSEFPAGTSYNEQFF
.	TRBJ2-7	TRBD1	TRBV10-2	TGCGCCAGCAGTGAGATGGGTGGGACAGGGGGCGCCGAGCAGTACTTC	CASSEMGGTGGAEQYF
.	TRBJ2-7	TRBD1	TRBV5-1	TGCGCCAGCCACAGGGGTCTGTTCCACGAGCAGTACTTC	CASHRGLFHEQYF
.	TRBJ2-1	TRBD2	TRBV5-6	TGTGCCAGCAGCTTGATTAGCGGGATCCCCAATGAGCAGTTCTTC	CASSLISGIPNEQFF
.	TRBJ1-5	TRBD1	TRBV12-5	TGTGCTAGTGGCCAAGGACAGGGCGGGAGCAATCAGCCCCAGCATTTT	CASGQGQGGSNQPQHF
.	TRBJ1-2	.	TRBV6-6	TGTGCCAGCAGTTCTCATGTGGGGAACTATGGCTACACCTTC	CASSSHVGNYGYTF